This entry lists 10 T cell receptor beta chains sequenced from one sample in a study of control samples from healthy donors and cancer patients. The data were produced by immunoSEQ multiplex PCR, yet TCRdb's version contains in-frame clones alone and is incomplete. The sample shows more than 85,000 clones, 80% to 90% of them seen only once. Sequences were obtained from blood. Receptors originate from a woman between 45 and 60 years old in good health.

The rearrangement uses TRBV16 and TRBJ2-1; no definite D call. V shed 5 bases and J shed 10 bases, with 12 bases lying between them. This CDR3 contains 12 residues. CDR1 and CDR2 from the germline V gene are KGHSY and FQNENV. This CDR3 reads CASSKRVQEQFF. CDR3 in DNA: TGTGCCAGCAGCAAAAGGGTGCAGGAGCAGTTCTTC.

The chain has TRBV4-1 and TRBJ2-5; D is tentatively TRBD1 or TRBD2 (5 bases each). This CDR3 has 16 residues. V lost 1 base to trimming and J lost 2 bases, with 14 bases between them. Germline V gene sequence: CDR1 MGHRA, CDR2 YSYEKL. CDR3 nucleotide sequence: TGCGCCAGCAGCCAAGGGGGGACGGCCCTTCAAGAGACCCAGTACTTC. This gives the protein CASSQGGTALQETQYF.

The V call is TRBV14, the J call TRBJ2-7; no reliable D call. The length of the CDR3 is 11 residues. V dropped 0 bases and J dropped 9 bases, with 6 bases sitting between them. Germline values: CDR1 SGHDN, CDR2 FVKESK. CDR3 in amino acids: CASSQEWSQYV. The CDR3 DNA follows: TGTGCCAGCAGCCAAGAATGGTCGCAGTACGTC.

This rearrangement joins TRBV4-1 to TRBJ2-5; 10 bases are a match to TRBD1. The germline V gene has CDR1 MGHRA and CDR2 YSYEKL. The V segment lost 0 bases and the J segment 4 bases; nucleotides outside the gene matches: 8. The CDR3 loop spans 17 amino acids. CDR3 amino acids: CASSQDGRQGALETQYF. As DNA, the CDR3 is TGCGCCAGCAGCCAAGATGGGAGACAGGGGGCTTTAGAGACCCAGTACTTC.

V usage is TRBV19 and J usage is TRBJ2-1; 11 bases are shared with TRBD2. The V gene's germline CDR1 is LNHDA and CDR2 SQIVND (reference sequence). The CDR3 extends over 17 amino acids. The trim removed 5 bases at V and 7 bases at J, leaving 13 bases unmatched. CDR3 DNA: TGTGCCAGTAGTGTCACCCAACTAGCGGGAGAAGGAAATGAGCAGTTCTTC. Protein: CASSVTQLAGEGNEQFF. Full variable domain (missing parts from reference TRBV19 and TRBJ2-1): DGGITQSPKYLFRKEGQNVTLSCEQNLNHDAMYWYRQDPGQGLRLIYYSQIVNDFQKGDIAEGYSVSREKKESFPLTVTSAQKNPTAFYLCASSVTQLAGEGNEQFFGPGTRLTVL.

V is TRBV15 and J is TRBJ1-4; 9 bases fit TRBD1. Trimming cost V 5 bases and J 8 bases; bases outside gene matches: 6. This CDR3 spans 14 amino acids. Germline CDR1 and CDR2: LNHNV and YYDKDF (reference sequence). CDR3 region: CATSVGQGGEKLFF. The CDR3 DNA is TGTGCCACCAGCGTGGGACAGGGTGGGGAAAAACTGTTTTTT.

The chain uses TRBV27 and TRBJ2-7, with D maybe TRBD1 (6 bases). V lost 2 bases, J lost 3 bases, and 8 bases lay in between. CDR3 size: 13 residues. CDR1 and CDR2 (germline): MNHEY, SMNVEV (reference sequence). Written as DNA, the CDR3 is TGTGCCAGCAGTTTAGGACAGAGCTACGAGCAGTACTTC. It is translated as CASSLGQSYEQYF.

This chain's CDR3 is CAWTFSGRNEQFF. Written as DNA, the CDR3 is TGTGCCTGGACTTTCTCGGGGCGGAATGAGCAGTTCTTC. The chain uses TRBV30 and TRBJ2-1; either TRBD1 or TRBD2 may supply D (5 bases each). Germline V gene lookup returns CDR1 GTSNPN and CDR2 SVGIG (reference sequence). Trimming cost V 4 bases and J 7 bases, with 14 bases left between them. The CDR3 spans 13 residues.

The chain has TRBV10-3 and TRBJ1-1; tentative D call: TRBD1 (6 bases). V was clipped by 6 bases and J by 4 bases, with 18 bases between them. Germline lookup yields CDR1 ENHRY and CDR2 SYGVKD. This CDR3 region has 15 residues. Here the CDR3 reads CAISTTTGLGTEAFF. The CDR3 DNA is TGTGCCATCAGCACAACCACAGGGTTGGGCACTGAAGCTTTCTTT.

The gene calls are TRBV7-2 and TRBJ2-1; either TRBD1 or TRBD2 may supply D (6 bases each). This CDR3 contains 15 residues. The V gene lost 1 base and the J gene lost 2 bases, with 9 bases spanning the gap. Germline V gives CDR1 SGHTA, CDR2 FQGNSA. CDR3 sequence reads: CASSLVGGTYNEQFF. CDR3 nucleotide sequence: TGTGCCAGCAGCTTAGTGGGGGGCACCTACAATGAGCAGTTCTTC.